The present T cell receptor (beta chain) was sequenced within a study of Tregs in tolerant kidney transplant recipients. Method: immunoSEQ multiplex PCR; TCRdb's copy keeps in-frame clones and lacks some. The table has about 100,000 clones, approximately 93% seen once; the top ten hold 0.4% to 0.55%. The sequenced sample was CD4+ T cells from blood, obtained before the transplant. This receptor was identified in a human donor who received a combined kidney and bone marrow transplant.

This chain's CDR3 is CASSSLSGTANTGELFF. In nucleotides, the CDR3 is TGTGCCAGCAGCTCTCTTAGCGGGACCGCGAACACCGGGGAGCTGTTTTTT. The rearrangement links TRBV7-8 to TRBJ2-2; TRBD2 agrees at 8 bases. This CDR3 region has 17 residues. The germline V gene has CDR1 SGHVS and CDR2 FQNEAQ. Unmatched junction bases numbered 7, after V lost 4 bases and J lost 0 bases.